This T cell receptor (beta chain) was recorded in a study of cytomegalovirus exposure and HLA in healthy donors. Study-wide results and caveats: As a later analysis showed, a missense DCLRE1C variant was linked to trimming of TCR beta V- and J-genes.

As for this clone: What it binds is not known. The same CDR3 also results from other DNA sequences found in this sample.

Germline lookup yields CDR1 MNHEY and CDR2 SMNVEV (reference sequence). Trimming took 0 bases from V and 3 from J, leaving 6 bases between them. CDR3 length: 13 residues. Healthy bone marrow donors formed the donor group. The PCR contained 60 Vbeta and 13 Jbeta primers. This table comes from immunoSEQ multiplex PCR, and its TCRdb copy is limited to in-frame clones, with some not included. The sample records roughly 130,000 clones, around 82% being singletons. The sequence derives from a male donor in good health and CMV-seropositive. The sequencing input was PBMCs. The genes are TRBV27 and TRBJ2-7, with D tentatively TRBD2 (6 bases). The CDR3 coding sequence is TGTGCCAGCAGTTTATCGGAGGGCTACGAGCAGTACTTC. Its protein is CASSLSEGYEQYF.